This paragraph reports one T cell receptor (beta chain). As yet, its antigen is unknown. Profiling relied on immunoSEQ multiplex PCR, and the TCRdb table lists in-frame clones only, not all of them. Of approximately 82,000 clones listed, approximately 92% are singletons. These data originate in a study of graft-versus-host responses after intestinal transplantation. Across the study: Tacrolimus plus steroids were given to all recipients for approximately 3 years, preceded by anti-thymocyte globulin induction.

Overall study results and limits: Those patients showing graft-donor T cell macrochimerism displayed high graft-versus-host to host-versus-graft clonal ratios in allografts. Early post-transplant HvG declines showed an association with peak circulating GvH clone levels. There were GvH clones found in recipient marrow, and some of them appeared first in ileum or blood.

From germline, CDR1 is MDHEN and CDR2 SYDVKM. V gave up 5 bases and J gave up 3 bases; unmatched junction bases: 12. CDR3 length equals 16 residues. This receptor was identified in a human donor who was the organ donor for an intestinal transplant. The V gene is TRBV28, the J gene TRBJ2-5, with 7 nucleotides matching TRBD2. The material was unstimulated CD8+ T cells sorted from spleen or lymph node cells, obtained before transplant. The CDR3 sequence: CASSPAPSGEEETQYF. CDR3 nucleotides: TGTGCCAGCAGTCCCGCCCCTAGCGGCGAAGAAGAGACCCAGTACTTC.